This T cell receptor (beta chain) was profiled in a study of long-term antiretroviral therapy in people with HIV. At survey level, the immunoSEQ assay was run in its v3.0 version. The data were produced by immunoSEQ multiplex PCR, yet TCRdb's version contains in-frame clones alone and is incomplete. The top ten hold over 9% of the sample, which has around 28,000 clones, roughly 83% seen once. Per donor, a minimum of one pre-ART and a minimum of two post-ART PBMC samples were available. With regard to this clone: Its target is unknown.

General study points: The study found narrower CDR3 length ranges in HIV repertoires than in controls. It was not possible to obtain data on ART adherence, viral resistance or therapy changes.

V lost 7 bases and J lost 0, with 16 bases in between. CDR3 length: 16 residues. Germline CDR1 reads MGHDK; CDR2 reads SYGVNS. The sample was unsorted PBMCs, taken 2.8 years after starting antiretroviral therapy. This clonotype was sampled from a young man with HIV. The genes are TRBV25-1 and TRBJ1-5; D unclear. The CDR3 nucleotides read TGTGCCAGCAAAGTCCTAGGTAGGGATAGCAATCAGCCCCAGCATTTT. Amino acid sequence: CASKVLGRDSNQPQHF.